These T cell receptor beta chains were read from a single sample in a study of T cell responses to AZD1222 COVID-19 vaccine. Using immunoSEQ multiplex PCR, the repertoire was profiled, and TCRdb retains in-frame clones only, with some absent. The sample lists 110,000 or so clones; more than 80% were seen once. The sequences come from peripheral blood, collected 28 days after the second dose of the MenACWY control vaccine. Every receptor here comes from an adult who received the MenACWY meningococcal vaccine as a control. Each CDR3 is given with its conserved first and last residue. Fields, in order: V gene, D gene, J gene, CDR3 protein. The D gene is left open where the match is weak.

TRBV5-5	TRBD2	TRBJ2-7	CASSPGLAESYEQYF
TRBV5-1	-	TRBJ1-5	CASSLSAGNQPQHF
TRBV5-4	-	TRBJ2-3	CASSKAYGSTDTQYF
TRBV19	TRBD2	TRBJ2-7	CASSNRLAGSYEQYF
TRBV21-1	-	TRBJ1-3	CASSKGGQGESSGNTIYF
TRBV29-1	TRBD2	TRBJ2-2	CSPGLAGVTNTGELFF
TRBV18	TRBD1	TRBJ1-5	CASSNTGTGGSQPQHF
TRBV27	-	TRBJ1-1	CASRNRESTEAFF
TRBV30	-	TRBJ2-5	CAWSVPTAETQYF
TRBV7-2	-	TRBJ1-5	CASSLDKGLVQPQHF
TRBV6-2/TRBV6-3	-	TRBJ2-2	CASSLAPSANTGELFF
TRBV4-1	-	TRBJ2-5	CASSAHGKQETQYF
TRBV11-1	TRBD2	TRBJ2-1	CASSLGLAGGSEQFF
TRBV7-3	TRBD2	TRBJ2-5	CASSLGLSGRAGETQYF
TRBV3-1/TRBV3-2	-	TRBJ1-1	CASSQVGSEAFF
TRBV6-5	-	TRBJ2-1	CASSSFLERRNEQFF
TRBV5-8	-	TRBJ2-3	CASSLLPDRSTDTQYF
TRBV7-2	-	TRBJ2-6	CASSLASASGANVLTF
TRBV5-4	TRBD2	TRBJ2-3	CASSSPGLAGGDTQYF
TRBV3-1/TRBV3-2	TRBD1	TRBJ1-1	CASSQEDRGNTEAFF
TRBV7-2	-	TRBJ2-2	CASSLRQSATGELFF
TRBV18	TRBD1	TRBJ1-5	CASSLGTGGFQPQHF